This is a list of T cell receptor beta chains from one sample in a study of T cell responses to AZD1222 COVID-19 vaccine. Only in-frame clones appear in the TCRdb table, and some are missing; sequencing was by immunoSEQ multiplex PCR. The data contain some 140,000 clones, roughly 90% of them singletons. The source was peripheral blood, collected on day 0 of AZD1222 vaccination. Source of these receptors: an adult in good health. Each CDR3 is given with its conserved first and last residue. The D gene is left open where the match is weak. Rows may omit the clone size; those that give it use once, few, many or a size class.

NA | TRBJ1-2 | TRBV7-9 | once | TGTGCCAGCAGCCCCTCTTCCAACTATGGCTACACCTTC | CASSPSSNYGYTF
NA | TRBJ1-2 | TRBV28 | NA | TGTGCCAGCAGTTCCTCGGGGGAGGGCTATGGCTACACCTTC | CASSSSGEGYGYTF
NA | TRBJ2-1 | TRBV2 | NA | TGTGCCAGCAGTGGAGGGGCGGGGCGAAACAATGAGCAGTTCTTC | CASSGGAGRNNEQFF
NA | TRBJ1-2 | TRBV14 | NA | TGTGCCAGCAGCCAAGTAGGGTCTCAGAACTATGGCTACACCTTC | CASSQVGSQNYGYTF
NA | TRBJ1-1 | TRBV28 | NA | TGTGCCAGCAGTTTAGCAGGGGAAGCTTTCTTT | CASSLAGEAFF
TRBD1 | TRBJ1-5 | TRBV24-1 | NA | TGTGCCAAAGGGGGCCCCACAGGGGATAGCAATCAGCCCCAGCATTTT | CAKGGPTGDSNQPQHF
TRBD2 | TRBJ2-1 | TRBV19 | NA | TGTGCCAGTACCCCTCGGGGGGAAAGGTACAATGAGCAGTTCTTC | CASTPRGERYNEQFF
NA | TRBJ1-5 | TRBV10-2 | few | TGCGCCAGCAGTGCAGGGAATCAGCCCCAGCATTTT | CASSAGNQPQHF
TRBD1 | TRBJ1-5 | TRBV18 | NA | TGTGCCAGCTCGCCGGGACAGGGACTTCAGCCCCAGCATTTT | CASSPGQGLQPQHF
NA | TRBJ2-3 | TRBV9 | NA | TGTGCCAGCAGCGTCCGACCCGGACATGCCGATACGCAGTATTTT | CASSVRPGHADTQYF
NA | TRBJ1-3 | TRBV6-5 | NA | TGTGCCAGCAGTTACGGACAGTCAACTGGAAACACCATATATTTT | CASSYGQSTGNTIYF
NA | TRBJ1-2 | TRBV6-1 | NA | TGTGCCAGCAGTGACCGGGACACTTCCGGTGGCTACACCTTC | CASSDRDTSGGYTF
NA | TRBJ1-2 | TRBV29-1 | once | TGCAGCGCCGACAGAACCGGGGACACCCCAAAGAGGCTCTTCTTC | CSADRTGDTPKRLFF
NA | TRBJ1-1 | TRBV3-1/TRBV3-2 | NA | TGTGCCAGCAGCCAAGATTGGGCTGCCGGTGAAGCTTTCTTT | CASSQDWAAGEAFF
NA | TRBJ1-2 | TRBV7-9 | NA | TGTGCCAGCAGCTTAGAAGAGGCAGGGGCGAATGGCTACACCTTC | CASSLEEAGANGYTF
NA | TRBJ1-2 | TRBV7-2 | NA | TGTGCCAGCAGCGCCCAATGGGGGATCGGCTATGGCTACACCTTC | CASSAQWGIGYGYTF
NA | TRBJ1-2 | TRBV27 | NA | TGTGCCAGCAGCGTTAACGACAGATATGGCTACACCTTC | CASSVNDRYGYTF
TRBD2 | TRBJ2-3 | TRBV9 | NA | TGTGCCAGCAGCGCAAACACCGGACTAGACGGCACAGATACGCAGTATTTT | CASSANTGLDGTDTQYF
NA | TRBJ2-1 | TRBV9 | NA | TGTGCCAGCAGCGATGGCAGGGGAAGAAATGAGCAGTTCTTC | CASSDGRGRNEQFF
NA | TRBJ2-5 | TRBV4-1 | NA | TGCGCCAGCAGCCATAGACCCCCATCGGGAGAGACCCAGTACTTC | CASSHRPPSGETQYF
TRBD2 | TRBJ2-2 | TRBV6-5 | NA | TGTGCCAGCAGTTACTCTCCTAGCGGCACCGGGGAGCTGTTTTTT | CASSYSPSGTGELFF
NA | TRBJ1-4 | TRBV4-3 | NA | TGCGCCAGCAGCCAAGATTCGGGGCAGTTCGAAAAACTGTTTTTT | CASSQDSGQFEKLFF
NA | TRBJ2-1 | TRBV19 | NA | TGTGCCAGTTCCACGTCCCCGCTCGGTGGCGCTGAGCAGTTCTTC | CASSTSPLGGAEQFF
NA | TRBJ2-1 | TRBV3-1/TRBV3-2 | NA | TGTGCCAGCAGCCAATATGGGAGAGGAGGTGAGCAGTTCTTC | CASSQYGRGGEQFF
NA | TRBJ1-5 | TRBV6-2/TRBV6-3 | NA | TGTGCCAGCAGTTACTCGACCGGGGCCGATCAGCCCCAGCATTTT | CASSYSTGADQPQHF
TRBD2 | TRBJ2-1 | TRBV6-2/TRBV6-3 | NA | TGTGCCAGCAGTTGGAGCAGAGTTGGGGGGGACCCAAGCGATGAGCAGTTCTTC | CASSWSRVGGDPSDEQFF
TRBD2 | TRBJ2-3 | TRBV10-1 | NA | TGCGCCAGCAGTGAGACTAGCGGGAGTATTTCAAATACGCAGTATTTT | CASSETSGSISNTQYF
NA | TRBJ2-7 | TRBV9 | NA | TGTGCCAGCAGCGAGAGTAGACCCGACGAGCAGTACTTC | CASSESRPDEQYF
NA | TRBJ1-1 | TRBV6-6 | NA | TGTGCCAGCAGGAAGACAGCGAACACTGAAGCTTTCTTT | CASRKTANTEAFF
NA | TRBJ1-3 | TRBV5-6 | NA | TGTGCCAGCAGAGGGAGGGGGGCTGGAAACACCATATATTTT | CASRGRGAGNTIYF
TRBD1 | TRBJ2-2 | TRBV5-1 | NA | TGCGCCAGCAGTTCCGGGACAGGCGGGAACACCGGGGAGCTGTTTTTT | CASSSGTGGNTGELFF
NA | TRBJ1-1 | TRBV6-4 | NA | TGTGCCAGCACTCAGCCCCCCCAGGGGATGATGAACACTGAAGCTTTCTTT | CASTQPPQGMMNTEAFF
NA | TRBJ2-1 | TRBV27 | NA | TGTGCCAGCAGTTTAAGGGCGGACTCCTACAATGAGCAGTTCTTC | CASSLRADSYNEQFF
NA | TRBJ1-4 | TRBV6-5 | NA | TGTGCCAGCACCACCCACGGGGAGGAACTGTTTTTT | CASTTHGEELFF
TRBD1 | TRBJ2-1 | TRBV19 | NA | TGTGCCAGTAGTAGCCGTGGACAGGGGGCTTCGTACAATGAGCAGTTCTTC | CASSSRGQGASYNEQFF
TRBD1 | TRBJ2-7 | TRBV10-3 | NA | TGTGCCATCAGTGGTGGGACAGGGGAAAACGAGCAGTACTTC | CAISGGTGENEQYF
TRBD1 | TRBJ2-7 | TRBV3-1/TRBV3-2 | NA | TGTGCCAGCAGCCAATTGACTACAGGGGCCAGCTACGAGCAGTACTTC | CASSQLTTGASYEQYF
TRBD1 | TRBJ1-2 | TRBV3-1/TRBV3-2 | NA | TGTGCCAGCAGCCTCCAAGGGTTCCCACACAGGGGGACCTTC | CASSLQGFPHRGTF
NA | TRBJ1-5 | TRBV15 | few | TGTGCCACCAGCAGAGAGCGGGAGTTAGGGAATCAGCCCCAGCATTTT | CATSRERELGNQPQHF
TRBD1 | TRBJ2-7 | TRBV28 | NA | TGTGCCAGCAGCACGGACAGGTCGAGCTCCTACGAGCAGTACTTC | CASSTDRSSSYEQYF
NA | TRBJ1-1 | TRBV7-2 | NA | TGTGCCAGCAGCTGGAAAGGGGGGGACACTGAAGCTTTCTTT | CASSWKGGDTEAFF
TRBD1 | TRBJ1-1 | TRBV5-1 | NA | TGCGCCAGCAGGCCAGGGGGCAGTACTGAAGCTTTCTTT | CASRPGGSTEAFF
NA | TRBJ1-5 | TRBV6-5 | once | TGTGCCAGCAGTTACGCCAGGAGCAATCAGCCCCAGCATTTT | CASSYARSNQPQHF
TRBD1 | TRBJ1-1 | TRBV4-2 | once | TGTGCCAGCAGCCAAGCGGGGACAGGGGGGACTGAAGCTTTCTTT | CASSQAGTGGTEAFF
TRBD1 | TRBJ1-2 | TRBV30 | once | TGTGCCTGGAGTGCATCGGACAGGGGAAGGTATGGCTACACCTTC | CAWSASDRGRYGYTF
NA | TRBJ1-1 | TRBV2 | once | TGTGCCAGCAGCCGAACCTCGGGGACTGAAGCTTTCTTT | CASSRTSGTEAFF
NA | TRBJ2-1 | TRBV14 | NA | TGTGCCAGCAGCCAAGAATGGCAGAGGCTATCCTACAATGAGCAGTTCTTC | CASSQEWQRLSYNEQFF
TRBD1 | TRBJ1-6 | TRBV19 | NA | TGTGCCAGTAGTAAGGGACAGGGGAGCTCCTATAATTCACCCCTCCACTTT | CASSKGQGSSYNSPLHF
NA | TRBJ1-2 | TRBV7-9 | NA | TGTGCCAGCAGCTTGGGATACGATGGCTACACCTTC | CASSLGYDGYTF
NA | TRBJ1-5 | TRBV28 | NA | TGTGCCAGCAGTCCACAGAGATTTAGCAATCAGCCCCAGCATTTT | CASSPQRFSNQPQHF
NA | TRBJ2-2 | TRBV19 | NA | TGTGCCAGTAGTATAAGGCATCCCGGGGAGCTGTTTTTT | CASSIRHPGELFF
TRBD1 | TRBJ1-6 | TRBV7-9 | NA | TGTGCCAGCAGCCACCGGGACAGGGGGCTTTCACCCCTCCACTTT | CASSHRDRGLSPLHF
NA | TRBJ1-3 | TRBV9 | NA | TGTGCCAGCAGCGTGCTAGGGACCGCTCTCTCTGGAAACACCATATATTTT | CASSVLGTALSGNTIYF